The clone carrying this TCR beta chain was recorded once. This sample is drawn from a study of T cell changes during pregnancy in multiple sclerosis. Some clones are missing from TCRdb's copy, which holds only in-frame ones; the method was immunoSEQ multiplex PCR. The table lists 40,000 to 55,000 clones, approximately 90% of them singletons, with 0.35% to 0.4% in the top ten. V lost 0 bases, J lost 3 bases, and 3 bases lay in between. The CDR3 consists of 13 residues. CDR1 is SGDLS and CDR2 is YYNGEE in the germline V gene. This chain joins TRBV9 and TRBJ1-4, with D hard to call. The starting material was CD4+ T cells from peripheral blood mononuclear cells, obtained before pregnancy. This clonotype originated in a female donor with multiple sclerosis, enrolled in a pregnancy study. In nucleotides, the CDR3 is TGTGCCAGCAGCGTAGCGGCTAATGAAAAACTGTTTTTT. Its protein is CASSVAANEKLFF. The variable domain in full, with the rest retrieved from reference TRBV9 and TRBJ1-4, is DSGVTQTPKHLITATGQRVTLRCSPRSGDLSVYWYQQSLDQGLQFLIQYYNGEERAKGNILERFSAQQFPDLHSELNLSSLELGDSALYFCASSVAANEKLFFGSGTQLSVL.